This TCR beta chain is drawn from a study of OX40 agonist ivuxolimab in advanced cancers. As for the study in general: Administration of intravenous ivuxolimab to patients occurred every 2 weeks at 0.01 to 10 mg/kg. Males comprised roughly four fifths of the group, whose mean age was about 61 years (range 23 to 79).

Comment on this clone: Its matching antigen is unknown.

Enrollment shut out patients with autoimmune disease history or systemic immunosuppression. Whole-study results and caveats: On average, a greater number of expanded clones characterised CD8+ T cells relative to CD4+.

This table comes from immunoSEQ multiplex PCR, and its TCRdb copy is limited to in-frame clones, with some not included. This sample yields more than 70,000 clones, of which roughly four fifths are seen a single time; 0.35% to 0.5% belongs to the top ten. The sequence derives from an adult with an advanced solid tumor such as melanoma, head and neck, liver or kidney cancer. Material: CD4+ or CD8+ T cells sorted from blood, obtained in a trial of the OX40 agonist ivuxolimab.

The CDR3 loop is CASGIGTGELFF. The DNA for the CDR3 is TGTGCCAGCGGGATCGGCACCGGGGAGCTGTTTTTT. The chain links TRBV2 to TRBJ2-2; unclear D gene. The ends were cut back, 8 bases at V and 4 bases at J, with 8 bases in the middle. Germline V gene sequence: CDR1 SNHLY, CDR2 FYNNEI. The CDR3 consists of 12 residues. Filled out from reference TRBV2 and TRBJ2-2, the complete variable domain reads EPEVTQTPSHQVTQMGQEVILRCVPISNHLYFYWYRQILGQKVEFLVSFYNNEISEKSEIFDDQFSVERPDGSNFTLKIRSTKLEDSAMYFCASGIGTGELFFGEGSRLTVL.